These T cell receptor beta chains were read from a single sample in a study of OX40 agonist ivuxolimab in advanced cancers. Only in-frame clones appear in the TCRdb table, and some are missing; sequencing was by immunoSEQ multiplex PCR. This table holds tens of thousands of clones, 75% to 90% found once. Specimen: CD4+ or CD8+ T cells sorted from blood, collected in a trial of the OX40 agonist ivuxolimab. All receptors derive from an adult with an advanced solid tumor such as melanoma, head and neck, liver or kidney cancer. CDR3s leave out the opening cysteine and the closing phenylalanine or tryptophan.

j_call,v_call,cdr3_aa
TRBJ1-2,TRBV29-1,SVEEYGNYGYT
TRBJ2-1,TRBV7-9,ASSPEYNEQF
TRBJ1-1,TRBV19,ASLDRGMAEAF
TRBJ2-1,TRBV7-2,ASSPREGLVYNEQF
TRBJ1-1,TRBV5-4,ASSPGQGAEAF
TRBJ1-5,TRBV19,ASREGTGERKPQH
TRBJ2-7,TRBV6-1,ASTTWYEQY
TRBJ1-5,TRBV4-1,ASSQVRGQPQH
TRBJ2-5,TRBV28,ASNRLAGTQETQY
TRBJ2-7,TRBV28,ASSNTGKSTEQY
TRBJ2-3,TRBV18,ASSPGFGADTQY
TRBJ1-4,TRBV19,ASSITREEKLF
TRBJ2-3,TRBV5-4,ASSSGLAGRDTQY
TRBJ1-1,TRBV5-1,ASSANTEAF
TRBJ1-1,TRBV9,ASSATGNTEAF
TRBJ1-4,TRBV19,ATQGGTNEKLF
TRBJ2-7,TRBV7-2,ATASEAGGTYEQY
TRBJ2-2,TRBV5-1,ASSPNSGDTGELF
TRBJ1-1,TRBV7-6,ASSLAPNADVNTEAF
TRBJ1-5,TRBV1,TSSQTGESGNQPQH
TRBJ2-7,TRBV20-1,SARKAPEQY
TRBJ2-2,TRBV5-4,ARIKNRDNGELF
TRBJ2-4,TRBV7-2,ASSLRDRGAKNIQY
TRBJ2-1,TRBV19,ASSNYRAASSYNEQF
TRBJ2-1,TRBV13,ASSPPTGGAFNEQF
TRBJ2-1,TRBV27,ASSFSRGGSGNEQF
TRBJ2-3,TRBV16,ASSRVRSTDTQY
TRBJ2-3,TRBV5-5,ASTLGRGSTDTQY
TRBJ1-4,TRBV28,ASIRATNEKLF
TRBJ1-3,TRBV5-1,ASSLNQGNGGNTIY
TRBJ2-2,TRBV5-6,ASSWGTGGNTGELF
TRBJ2-3,TRBV9,ASSVGGTGKVDTQY
TRBJ2-1,TRBV5-1,ASSLPAYEQF
TRBJ2-2,TRBV7-9,ASSRRTDINTGELF
TRBJ1-3,TRBV27,ASSIRGTGRMSSGNTIY